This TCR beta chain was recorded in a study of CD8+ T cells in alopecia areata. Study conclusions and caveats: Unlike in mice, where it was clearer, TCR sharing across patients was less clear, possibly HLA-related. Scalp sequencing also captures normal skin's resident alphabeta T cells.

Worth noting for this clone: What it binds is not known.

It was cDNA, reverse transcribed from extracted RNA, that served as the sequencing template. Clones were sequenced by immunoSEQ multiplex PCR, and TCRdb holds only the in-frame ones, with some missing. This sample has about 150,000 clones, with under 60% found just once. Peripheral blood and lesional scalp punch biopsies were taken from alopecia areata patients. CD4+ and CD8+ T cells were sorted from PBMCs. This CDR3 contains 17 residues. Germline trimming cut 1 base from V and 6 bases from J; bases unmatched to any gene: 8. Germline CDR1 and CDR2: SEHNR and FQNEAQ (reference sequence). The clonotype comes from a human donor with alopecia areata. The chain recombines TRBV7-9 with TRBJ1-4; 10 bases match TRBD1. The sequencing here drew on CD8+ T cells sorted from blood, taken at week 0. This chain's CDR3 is CASSLVGTGVDDEKLFF. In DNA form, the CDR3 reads TGTGCCAGCAGCTTAGTCGGGACAGGGGTTGACGATGAAAAACTGTTTTTT.